The rows below give T cell receptor beta chains drawn from one sample of a study of control samples from healthy donors and cancer patients. TCRdb keeps only in-frame clones here, not all; method: immunoSEQ multiplex PCR. The sample consists of tens of thousands of clones, roughly 90% of them appearing once. The specimen sequenced was PBMCs. These receptors were taken from a man aged 40-55 years with colorectal cancer. The CDR3 runs from the conserved cysteine through the conserved F or W. The D gene is left open where the match is weak. The size field is filled for only some rows; it gives once, few, many or a size class.

v_gene	d_gene	j_gene	abundance	CDR3nt	CDR3aa
TRBV6-2/TRBV6-3	TRBD2	TRBJ2-7	NA	TGTGCCAGCAGTTACTCGACTTTAGAGACTAGCGGGGCCGAGCAGTACTTC	CASSYSTLETSGAEQYF
TRBV3-1/TRBV3-2	TRBD1	TRBJ2-5	NA	TGTGCCAGCAGCCAAGCGACAGGGGCGGGGGAGACCCAGTACTTC	CASSQATGAGETQYF
TRBV11-2	NA	TRBJ2-2	NA	TGTGCCAGCAGCTTAGATAGGGGGACCGGGGAGCTGTTTTTT	CASSLDRGTGELFF
TRBV9	NA	TRBJ1-6	NA	TGTGCCAGCAGCGTAGTAGGAACGAATTCACCCCTCCACTTT	CASSVVGTNSPLHF
TRBV5-1	NA	TRBJ2-7	NA	TGCGCCAGCAGCTTGACAGGAGACTCCTACGAGCAGTACTTC	CASSLTGDSYEQYF
TRBV30	TRBD1	TRBJ1-4	NA	TGTGCCTGGAGTGTACGCAGGGGGCGCGTTCCGAGTAATGAAAAACTGTTTTTT	CAWSVRRGRVPSNEKLFF
TRBV6-5	NA	TRBJ2-2	NA	TGTGCCAGTAAAGTCCGGGAGCTGTTTTTT	CASKVRELFF
TRBV27	NA	TRBJ2-7	NA	TGTGCCAGCAGTTCTACTGCCCTACAGAGAAACTACGAGCAGTACTTC	CASSSTALQRNYEQYF
TRBV6-5	NA	TRBJ2-7	once	TGTGCCAGCAGTTACACAGGGTACTCCTACGAGCAGTACTTC	CASSYTGYSYEQYF
TRBV7-9	NA	TRBJ1-1	NA	TGTGCCAGCAGCCTTTCGGCTCTTACTGAAGCTTTCTTT	CASSLSALTEAFF
TRBV30	NA	TRBJ2-1	NA	TGTGCCTGGGCTGGGAGGGGGAATGAGCAGTTCTTC	CAWAGRGNEQFF
TRBV7-2	NA	TRBJ1-6	NA	TGTGCCAGCAGCGTCACCAGCCCTGGACCCCAACGTTCACCCCTCCACTTT	CASSVTSPGPQRSPLHF
TRBV7-9	NA	TRBJ2-5	once	TGTGCCAGCAGCCCCAGGCGGGAAGAGACCCAGTACTTC	CASSPRREETQYF
TRBV2	NA	TRBJ1-1	once	TGTGCCAGCAACGAGCAGGTGAACACTGAAGCTTTCTTT	CASNEQVNTEAFF
TRBV9	NA	TRBJ1-1	NA	TGTGCCAGCAGCGTAGGGGCAGGGGTACTGAACACTGAAGCTTTCTTT	CASSVGAGVLNTEAFF
TRBV4-1	TRBD2	TRBJ2-1	NA	TGCGCCAGCAGCCCCGTCGTCGGCGGGGGGGCTTACAATGAGCAGTTCTTC	CASSPVVGGGAYNEQFF
TRBV5-1	NA	TRBJ1-4	NA	TGCGCCAGCAGCTTCGGGGGCGAGGGGAAACTGTTTTTT	CASSFGGEGKLFF
TRBV9	NA	TRBJ1-6	NA	TGTGCCAGCAGCGCCCTGGGGGGGAATTCACCCCTCCACTTT	CASSALGGNSPLHF
TRBV6-5	NA	TRBJ2-5	NA	TGTGCCAGCTTCCCTTATGCTGGGAGCCAGACCCAGTACTTC	CASFPYAGSQTQYF
TRBV5-5	TRBD1	TRBJ1-5	NA	TGTGCCAGCAGCCTTGCCGGGACAGGCAGCAATCAGCCCCAGCATTTT	CASSLAGTGSNQPQHF
TRBV19	TRBD1	TRBJ1-1	NA	TGTGCCAGTAGTATATTTCCAGGGGGGCTGGGGACTGAAGCTTTCTTT	CASSIFPGGLGTEAFF
TRBV6-6	TRBD1	TRBJ1-4	few	TGTGCCAGCAGTGCGGACAGGGGAGGCGAAAAACTGTTTTTT	CASSADRGGEKLFF
TRBV7-2	NA	TRBJ2-7	NA	TGTGCCAGCAGCTTAGCGGGACAAATCTCCTACGAGCAGTACTTC	CASSLAGQISYEQYF
TRBV5-4	NA	TRBJ1-2	NA	TGTGCCAGCGGGGGTCAGGGGTATGGTGGCTACACCTTC	CASGGQGYGGYTF
TRBV3-1/TRBV3-2	TRBD1	TRBJ2-7	NA	TGTGCCAGCAGCCGCAGGGGGACCTACGAGCAGTACTTC	CASSRRGTYEQYF
TRBV5-1	TRBD1	TRBJ2-3	NA	TGCGCCAGCTCCCACACAGGACAGGGGACAGATACGCAGTATTTT	CASSHTGQGTDTQYF
TRBV7-2	NA	TRBJ2-2	NA	TGTGCCAGCAGCTCCCTGGGGGCGAACACCGGGGAGCTGTTTTTT	CASSSLGANTGELFF
TRBV5-6	TRBD2	TRBJ2-7	NA	TGTGCCAGCAGCCGCACTAGCGGGGACTACGAGCAGTACTTC	CASSRTSGDYEQYF
TRBV6-2/TRBV6-3	NA	TRBJ2-7	NA	TGTGCCAGCAGTTACCGAACGACAGCTACCTACGAGCAGTACTTC	CASSYRTTATYEQYF
TRBV7-3	NA	TRBJ1-2	NA	TGTGCCAGCAGCTTAACGTTGGGGGGGCAGCGCGCCTTC	CASSLTLGGQRAF
TRBV6-5	TRBD1	TRBJ1-2	NA	TGTGCCAGCAGCCCCCGGACAGGGGCGAACTATGGCTACACCTTC	CASSPRTGANYGYTF
TRBV27	NA	TRBJ2-7	NA	TGTGCCAGCAGTCGGGGGTTCGACTACGAGCAGTACTTC	CASSRGFDYEQYF
TRBV4-3	NA	TRBJ1-6	NA	TGCGCCAGCAGCCTAAGTGCAGGGTCCTATAATTCACCCCTCCACTTT	CASSLSAGSYNSPLHF
TRBV6-2/TRBV6-3	NA	TRBJ2-7	NA	TGTGCCAGCAGTAACAGGGATAGCTCCTACGAGCAGTACTTC	CASSNRDSSYEQYF
TRBV6-5	NA	TRBJ2-7	NA	TGTGCCAGCAGCCGAGCGGGTCAGAACTACGAGCAGTACTTC	CASSRAGQNYEQYF
TRBV14	NA	TRBJ2-7	NA	TGTGCCAGCAGCCTGGCCGGGGCCTACGAGCAGTACTTC	CASSLAGAYEQYF
TRBV4-3	TRBD1	TRBJ1-1	NA	TGCGCCAGCAGCCAAGATGTGGCAGGGGGCACTGAAGCTTTCTTT	CASSQDVAGGTEAFF
TRBV2	TRBD1	TRBJ1-1	NA	TGTGGGGTCCGGGGACAGCCGAACACTGAAGCTTTCTTT	CGVRGQPNTEAFF
TRBV23-1	NA	TRBJ2-3	NA	TGCGCCAGCAGTCAATACCTTGCCGATAGCACAGATACGCAGTATTTT	CASSQYLADSTDTQYF
TRBV9	NA	TRBJ1-1	NA	TGTGCCAGCAGCCCTGACGGGGGGCCGAACACTGAAGCTTTCTTT	CASSPDGGPNTEAFF
TRBV5-1	TRBD1	TRBJ2-5	NA	TGCGCCAGCAGTTCGCAACCCGGGACAGGGGGCAGGGAGACCCAGTACTTC	CASSSQPGTGGRETQYF
TRBV6-6	NA	TRBJ1-5	once	TGTGCCAGCACTCAATCGACAGGTTGGGGCAATCAGCCCCAGCATTTT	CASTQSTGWGNQPQHF